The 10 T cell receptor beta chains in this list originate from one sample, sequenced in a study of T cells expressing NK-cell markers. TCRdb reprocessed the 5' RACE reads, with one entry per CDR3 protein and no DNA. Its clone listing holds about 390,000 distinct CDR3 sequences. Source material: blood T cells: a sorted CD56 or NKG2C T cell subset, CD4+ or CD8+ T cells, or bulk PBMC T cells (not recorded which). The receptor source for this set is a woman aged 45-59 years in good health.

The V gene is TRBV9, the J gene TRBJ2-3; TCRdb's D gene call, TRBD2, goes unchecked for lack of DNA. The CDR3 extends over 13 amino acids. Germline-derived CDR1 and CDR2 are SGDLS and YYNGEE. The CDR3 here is CASGLAGEYTQYF.

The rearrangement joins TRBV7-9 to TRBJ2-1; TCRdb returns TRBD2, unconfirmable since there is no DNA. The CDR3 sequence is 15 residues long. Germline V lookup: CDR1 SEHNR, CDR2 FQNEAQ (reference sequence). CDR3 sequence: CASSSTSGMRNEQFF.

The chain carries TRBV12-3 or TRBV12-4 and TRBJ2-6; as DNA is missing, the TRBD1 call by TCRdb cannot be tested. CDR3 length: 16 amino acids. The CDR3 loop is CASSFSAGSGANVLTF.

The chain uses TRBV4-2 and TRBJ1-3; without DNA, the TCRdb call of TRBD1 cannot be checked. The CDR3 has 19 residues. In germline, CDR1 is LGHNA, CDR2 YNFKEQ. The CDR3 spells CASSRGRGIGQTPGNTIYF.

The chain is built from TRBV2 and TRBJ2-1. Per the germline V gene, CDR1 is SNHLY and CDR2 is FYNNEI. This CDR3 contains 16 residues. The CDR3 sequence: CASSLIGGTPYNEQFF.

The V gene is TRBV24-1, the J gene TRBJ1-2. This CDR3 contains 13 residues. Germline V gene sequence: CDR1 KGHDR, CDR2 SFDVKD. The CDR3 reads CATSVTINYGYTF.

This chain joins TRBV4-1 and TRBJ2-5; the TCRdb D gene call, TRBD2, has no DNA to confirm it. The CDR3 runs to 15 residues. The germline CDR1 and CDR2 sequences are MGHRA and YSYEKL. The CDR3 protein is CASSQAIAGQETQYF.

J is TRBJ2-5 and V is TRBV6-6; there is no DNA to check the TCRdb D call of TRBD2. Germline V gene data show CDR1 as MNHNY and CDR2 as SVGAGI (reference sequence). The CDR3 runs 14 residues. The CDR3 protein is CASSYSIVGETQYF.

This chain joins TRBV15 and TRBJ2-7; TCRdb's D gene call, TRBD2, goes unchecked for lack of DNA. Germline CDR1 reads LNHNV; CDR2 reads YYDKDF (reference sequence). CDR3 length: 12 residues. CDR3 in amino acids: CATSSARDEQYF.

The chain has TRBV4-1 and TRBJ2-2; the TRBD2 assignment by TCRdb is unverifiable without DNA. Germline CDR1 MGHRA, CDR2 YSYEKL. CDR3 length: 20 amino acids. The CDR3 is CASSQVGGPTSGKNTGELFF.